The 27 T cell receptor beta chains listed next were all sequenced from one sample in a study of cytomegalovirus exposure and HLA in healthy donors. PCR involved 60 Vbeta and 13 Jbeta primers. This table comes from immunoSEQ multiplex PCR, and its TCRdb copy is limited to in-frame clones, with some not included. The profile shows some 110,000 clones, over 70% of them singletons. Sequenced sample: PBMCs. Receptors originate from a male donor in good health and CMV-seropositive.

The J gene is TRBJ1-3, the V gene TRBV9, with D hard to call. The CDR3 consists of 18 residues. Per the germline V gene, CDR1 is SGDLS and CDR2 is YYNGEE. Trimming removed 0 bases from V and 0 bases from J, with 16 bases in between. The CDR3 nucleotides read TGTGCCAGCAGCGTAGGGGGAGGCCTCACGAGCTCTGGAAACACCATATATTTT. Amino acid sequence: CASSVGGGLTSSGNTIYF.

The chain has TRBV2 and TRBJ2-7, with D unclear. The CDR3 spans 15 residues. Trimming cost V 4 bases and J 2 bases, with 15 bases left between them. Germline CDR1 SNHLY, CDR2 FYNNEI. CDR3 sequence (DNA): TGTGCCAGCAGTGTCGTCGGTGGCGGAACCTACGAGCAGTACTTC. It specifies CASSVVGGGTYEQYF. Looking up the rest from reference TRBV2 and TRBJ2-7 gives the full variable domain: EPEVTQTPSHQVTQMGQEVILRCVPISNHLYFYWYRQILGQKVEFLVSFYNNEISEKSEIFDDQFSVERPDGSNFTLKIRSTKLEDSAMYFCASSVVGGGTYEQYFGPGTRLTVT.

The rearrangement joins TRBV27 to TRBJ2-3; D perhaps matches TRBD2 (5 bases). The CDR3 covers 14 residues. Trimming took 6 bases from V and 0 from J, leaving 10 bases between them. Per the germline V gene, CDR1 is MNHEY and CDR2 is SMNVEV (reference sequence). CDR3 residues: CASRWTDSTDTQYF. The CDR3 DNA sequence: TGTGCCAGCAGATGGACTGACAGCACAGATACGCAGTATTTT.

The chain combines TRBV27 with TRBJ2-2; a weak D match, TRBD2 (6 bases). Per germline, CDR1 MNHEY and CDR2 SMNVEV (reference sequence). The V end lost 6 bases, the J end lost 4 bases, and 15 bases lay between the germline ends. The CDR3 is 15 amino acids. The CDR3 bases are TGTGCCAGCAGGACCCCAGGAGGGTTCACCGGGGAGCTGTTTTTT. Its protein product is CASRTPGGFTGELFF.

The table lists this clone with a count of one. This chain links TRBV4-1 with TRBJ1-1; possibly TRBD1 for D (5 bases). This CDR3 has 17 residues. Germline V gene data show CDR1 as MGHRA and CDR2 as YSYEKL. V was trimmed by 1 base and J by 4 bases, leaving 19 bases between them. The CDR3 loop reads CASSQGDWGVFFTEAFF. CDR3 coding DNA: TGCGCCAGCAGCCAAGGGGATTGGGGGGTTTTCTTCACTGAAGCTTTCTTT.

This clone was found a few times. CDR3 sequence (DNA): TGCGCCAGCAGCCCCCAGGGGGGCTCTGGGGCCAACGTCCTGACTTTC. Protein sequence: CASSPQGGSGANVLTF. The rearrangement joins TRBV4-3 to TRBJ2-6; maybe TRBD1 (7 bases). Germline V lookup: CDR1 LGHNA, CDR2 YSLEER. This CDR3 has 16 amino acids. V lost 4 bases to trimming and J lost 0 bases, with 10 bases between them.

The CDR3 here is CASSLVGLAGRTDTQYF. CDR3 nucleotides: TGTGCCAGCAGCTTAGTCGGGCTAGCGGGGAGAACAGATACGCAGTATTTT. V gene TRBV7-2 combines with J gene TRBJ2-3; 9 bases line up with TRBD2. CDR3 length equals 17 residues. V dropped 1 base and J dropped 3; count of bases not matched to a gene: 8. The V gene's germline CDR1 is SGHTA and CDR2 FQGNSA. Using reference TRBV7-2 and TRBJ2-3 for the parts outside the CDR3, the full variable domain is GAGVSQSPSNKVTEKGKDVELRCDPISGHTALYWYRQSLGQGLEFLIYFQGNSAPDKSGLPSDRFSAERTGGSVSTLTIQRTQQEDSAVYLCASSLVGLAGRTDTQYFGPGTRLTVL.

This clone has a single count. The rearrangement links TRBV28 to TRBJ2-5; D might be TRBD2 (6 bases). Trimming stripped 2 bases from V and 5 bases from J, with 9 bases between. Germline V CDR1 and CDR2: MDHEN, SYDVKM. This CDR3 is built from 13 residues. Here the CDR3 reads CASSLGGRETQYF. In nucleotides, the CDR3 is TGTGCCAGCAGTTTAGGTGGGAGGGAGACCCAGTACTTC.

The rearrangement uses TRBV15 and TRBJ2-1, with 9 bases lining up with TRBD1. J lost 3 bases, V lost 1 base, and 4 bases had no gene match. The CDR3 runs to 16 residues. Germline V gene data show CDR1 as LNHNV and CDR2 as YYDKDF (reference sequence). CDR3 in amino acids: CATSRAGTGLYNEQFF. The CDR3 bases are TGTGCCACCAGCAGAGCCGGGACAGGGCTCTACAATGAGCAGTTCTTC. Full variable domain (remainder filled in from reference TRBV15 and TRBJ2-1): DAMVIQNPRYQVTQFGKPVTLSCSQTLNHNVMYWYQQKSSQAPKLLFHYYDKDFNNEADTPDNFQSRRPNTSFCFLDIRSPGLGDTAMYLCATSRAGTGLYNEQFFGPGTRLTVL.

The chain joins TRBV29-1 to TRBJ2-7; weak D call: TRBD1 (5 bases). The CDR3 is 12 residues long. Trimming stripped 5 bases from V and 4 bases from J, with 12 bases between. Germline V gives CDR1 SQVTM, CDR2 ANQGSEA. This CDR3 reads CSVHQKGYEQYF. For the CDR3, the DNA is TGCAGCGTTCACCAGAAGGGGTACGAGCAGTACTTC.

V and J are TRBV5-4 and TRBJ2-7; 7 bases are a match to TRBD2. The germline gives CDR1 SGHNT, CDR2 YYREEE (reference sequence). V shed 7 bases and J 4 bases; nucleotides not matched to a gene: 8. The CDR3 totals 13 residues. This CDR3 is CASGDRRGYEQYF. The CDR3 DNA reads TGTGCCAGCGGCGATCGGCGGGGGTACGAGCAGTACTTC.

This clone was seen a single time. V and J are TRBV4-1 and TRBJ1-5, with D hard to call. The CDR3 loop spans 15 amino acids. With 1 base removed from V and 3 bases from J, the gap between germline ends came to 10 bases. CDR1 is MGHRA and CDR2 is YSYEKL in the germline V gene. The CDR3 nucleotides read TGCGCCAGCAGCCAAGTAACAGCCATCAATCAGCCCCAGCATTTT. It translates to CASSQVTAINQPQHF.

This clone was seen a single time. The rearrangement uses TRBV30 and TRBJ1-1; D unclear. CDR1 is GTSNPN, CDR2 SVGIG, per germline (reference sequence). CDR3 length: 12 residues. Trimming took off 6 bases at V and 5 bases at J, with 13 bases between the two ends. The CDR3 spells CACSPTGTEAFF. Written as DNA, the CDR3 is TGTGCCTGCTCGCCCACGGGGACTGAAGCTTTCTTT.

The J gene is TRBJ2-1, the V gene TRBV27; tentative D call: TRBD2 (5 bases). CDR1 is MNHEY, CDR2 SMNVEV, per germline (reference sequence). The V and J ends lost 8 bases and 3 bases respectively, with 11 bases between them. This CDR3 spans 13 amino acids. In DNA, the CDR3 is TGTGCCAGCTCGCTGGACTTCTACAATGAGCAGTTCTTC. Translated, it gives CASSLDFYNEQFF.

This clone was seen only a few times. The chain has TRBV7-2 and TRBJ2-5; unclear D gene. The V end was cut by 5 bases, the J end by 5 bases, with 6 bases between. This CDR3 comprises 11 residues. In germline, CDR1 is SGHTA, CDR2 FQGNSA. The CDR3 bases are TGTGCCAGCAGCGAGTTGGAGACCCAGTACTTC. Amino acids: CASSELETQYF.

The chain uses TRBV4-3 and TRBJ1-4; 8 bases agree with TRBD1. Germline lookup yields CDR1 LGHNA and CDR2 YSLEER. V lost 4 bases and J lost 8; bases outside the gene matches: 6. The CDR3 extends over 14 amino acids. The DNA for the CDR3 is TGCGCCAGCAGCCCCAGGGGGCTAGAGGAAAAACTGTTTTTT. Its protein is CASSPRGLEEKLFF.

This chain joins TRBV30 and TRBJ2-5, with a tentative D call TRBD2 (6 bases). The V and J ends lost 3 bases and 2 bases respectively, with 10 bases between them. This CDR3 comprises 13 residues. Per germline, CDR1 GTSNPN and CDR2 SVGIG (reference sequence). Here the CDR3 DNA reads TGTGCCTGGAGACGGGGGACGCAAGAGACCCAGTACTTC. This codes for CAWRRGTQETQYF. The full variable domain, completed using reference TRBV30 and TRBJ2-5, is SQTIHQWPATLVQPVGSPLSLECTVEGTSNPNLYWYRQAAGRGLQLLFYSVGIGQISSEVPQNLSASRPQDRQFILSSKKLLLSDSGFYLCAWRRGTQETQYFGPGTRLLVL.

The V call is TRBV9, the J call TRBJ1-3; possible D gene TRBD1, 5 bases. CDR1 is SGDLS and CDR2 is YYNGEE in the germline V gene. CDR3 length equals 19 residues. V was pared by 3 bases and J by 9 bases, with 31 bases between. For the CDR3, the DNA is TGTGCCAGCAGCGGGGCACGGAACCGCACGTTCCGCCGGAGGGGCACCATATATTTT. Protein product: CASSGARNRTFRRRGTIYF.

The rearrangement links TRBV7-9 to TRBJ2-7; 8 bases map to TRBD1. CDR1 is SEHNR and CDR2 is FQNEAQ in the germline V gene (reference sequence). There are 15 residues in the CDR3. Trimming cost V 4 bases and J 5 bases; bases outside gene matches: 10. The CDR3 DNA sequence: TGTGCCAGCAGCTCGAGGAAAGACAGGGGAAACGAGCAGTACTTC. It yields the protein CASSSRKDRGNEQYF.

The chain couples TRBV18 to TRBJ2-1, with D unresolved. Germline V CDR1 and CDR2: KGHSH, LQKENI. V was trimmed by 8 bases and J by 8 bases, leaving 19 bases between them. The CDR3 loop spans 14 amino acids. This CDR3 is CASTPRSPPHEQFF. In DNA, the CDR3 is TGTGCCAGCACCCCGAGGTCCCCTCCCCATGAGCAGTTCTTC.

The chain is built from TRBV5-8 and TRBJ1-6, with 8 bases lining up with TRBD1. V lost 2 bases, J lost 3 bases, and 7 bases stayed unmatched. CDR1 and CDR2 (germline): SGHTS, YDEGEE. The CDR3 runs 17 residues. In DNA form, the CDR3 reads TGTGCCAGCAGCTTTGTAATTGGGACAGGCTATAATTCACCCCTCCACTTT. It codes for CASSFVIGTGYNSPLHF. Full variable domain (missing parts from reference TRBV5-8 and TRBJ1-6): EAGVTQSPTHLIKTRGQQATLRCSPISGHTSVYWYQQALGLGLQFLLWYDEGEERNRGNFPPRFSGRQFPNYSSELNVNALELEDSALYLCASSFVIGTGYNSPLHFGNGTRLTVT.

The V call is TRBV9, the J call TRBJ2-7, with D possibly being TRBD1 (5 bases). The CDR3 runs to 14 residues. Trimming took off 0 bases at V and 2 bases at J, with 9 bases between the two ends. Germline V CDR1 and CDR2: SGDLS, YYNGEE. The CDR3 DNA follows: TGTGCCAGCAGCGTAGCATCAGGGCCCTACGAGCAGTACTTC. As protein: CASSVASGPYEQYF. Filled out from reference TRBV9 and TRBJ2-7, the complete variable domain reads DSGVTQTPKHLITATGQRVTLRCSPRSGDLSVYWYQQSLDQGLQFLIQYYNGEERAKGNILERFSAQQFPDLHSELNLSSLELGDSALYFCASSVASGPYEQYFGPGTRLTVT.

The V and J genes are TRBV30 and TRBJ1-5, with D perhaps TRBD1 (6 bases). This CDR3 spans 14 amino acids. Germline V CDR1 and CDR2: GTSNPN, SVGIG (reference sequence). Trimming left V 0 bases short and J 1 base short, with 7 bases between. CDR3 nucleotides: TGTGCCTGGAGTGTAGGGGGAAGCAATCAGCCCCAGCATTTT. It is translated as CAWSVGGSNQPQHF.

The CDR3, as DNA: TGTGCCTGGACCTGGACAGGGGCGAGACAGCCCCAGCATTTT. It specifies CAWTWTGARQPQHF. The V and J genes are TRBV30 and TRBJ1-5; 9 bases fit TRBD1. Trimming took 4 bases from V and 7 from J; bases not matched to a gene: 8. This CDR3 has 14 residues. The germline V gene encodes CDR1 GTSNPN and CDR2 SVGIG (reference sequence). The full variable domain, in which reference TRBV30 and TRBJ1-5 provide the parts outside the CDR3, is SQTIHQWPATLVQPVGSPLSLECTVEGTSNPNLYWYRQAAGRGLQLLFYSVGIGQISSEVPQNLSASRPQDRQFILSSKKLLLSDSGFYLCAWTWTGARQPQHFGDGTRLSIL.

CDR3 amino acids: CASSRQSTEAFF. DNA for the CDR3: TGTGCCAGCAGTCGACAGAGCACTGAAGCTTTCTTT. The chain links TRBV28 to TRBJ1-1; possibly TRBD1 for D (5 bases). The CDR3 extends over 12 amino acids. Trimming took 5 bases from V and 4 from J, leaving 8 bases between them. Germline CDR1 reads MDHEN; CDR2 reads SYDVKM.

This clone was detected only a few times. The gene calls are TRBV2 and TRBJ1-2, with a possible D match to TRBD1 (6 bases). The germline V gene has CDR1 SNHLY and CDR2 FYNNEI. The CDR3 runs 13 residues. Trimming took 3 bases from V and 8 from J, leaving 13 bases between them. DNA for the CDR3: TGTGCCAGCAGTGAGGGGGCTCCCAGGGGCTACACCTTC. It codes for CASSEGAPRGYTF.

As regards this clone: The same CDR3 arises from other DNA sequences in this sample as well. The CDR3 DNA is TGTGCCAGCAGCTCCTACACAGATACGCAGTATTTT. It yields the protein CASSSYTDTQYF. The chain links TRBV7-9 to TRBJ2-3; D unclear. Germline CDR1 and CDR2: SEHNR and FQNEAQ (reference sequence). The CDR3 sequence is 12 residues long. Trimming removed 4 bases at V and 2 bases at J, with 4 bases between.